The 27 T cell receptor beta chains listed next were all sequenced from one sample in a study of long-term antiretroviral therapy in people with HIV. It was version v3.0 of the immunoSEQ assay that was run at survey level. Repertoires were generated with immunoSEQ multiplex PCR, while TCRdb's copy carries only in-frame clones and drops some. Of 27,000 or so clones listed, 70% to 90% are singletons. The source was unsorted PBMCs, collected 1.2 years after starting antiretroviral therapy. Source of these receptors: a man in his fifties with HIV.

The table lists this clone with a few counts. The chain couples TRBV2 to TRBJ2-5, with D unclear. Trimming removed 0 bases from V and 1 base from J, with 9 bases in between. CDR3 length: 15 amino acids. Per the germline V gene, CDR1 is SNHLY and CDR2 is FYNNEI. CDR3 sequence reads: CASSEAQAGQETQYF. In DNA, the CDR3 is TGTGCCAGCAGTGAAGCGCAGGCAGGCCAAGAGACCCAGTACTTC.

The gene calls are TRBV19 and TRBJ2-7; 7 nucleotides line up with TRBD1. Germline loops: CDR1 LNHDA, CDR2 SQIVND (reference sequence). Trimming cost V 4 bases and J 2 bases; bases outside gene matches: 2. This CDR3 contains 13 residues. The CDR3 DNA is TGTGCCAGTAGTAACAGGGGCCCCTACGAGCAGTACTTC. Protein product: CASSNRGPYEQYF.

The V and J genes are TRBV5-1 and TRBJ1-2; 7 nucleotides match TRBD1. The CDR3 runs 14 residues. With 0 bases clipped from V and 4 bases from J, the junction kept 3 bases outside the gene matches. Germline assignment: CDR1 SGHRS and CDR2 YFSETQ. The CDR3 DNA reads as TGCGCCAGCAGCTTGGCCCCAGGGGGCTATGGCTACACCTTC. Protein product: CASSLAPGGYGYTF. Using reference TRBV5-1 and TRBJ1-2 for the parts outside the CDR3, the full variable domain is KAGVTQTPRYLIKTRGQQVTLSCSPISGHRSVSWYQQTPGQGLQFLFEYFSETQRNKGNFPGRFSGRQFSNSRSEMNVSTLELGDSALYLCASSLAPGGYGYTFGSGTRLTVV.

The CDR3 sequence is CASSLGATEAFF. CDR3 nucleotides: TGTGCCAGCAGCTTAGGGGCCACTGAAGCTTTCTTT. The chain is built from TRBV5-8 and TRBJ1-1, with D possibly matching TRBD1 (5 bases). CDR3 length equals 12 residues. Trimming pared 2 bases from V and 4 bases from J, leaving 6 bases between. Looked up from germline, CDR1 is SGHTS and CDR2 is YDEGEE. The whole variable domain, filled in from reference TRBV5-8 and TRBJ1-1, reads EAGVTQSPTHLIKTRGQQATLRCSPISGHTSVYWYQQALGLGLQFLLWYDEGEERNRGNFPPRFSGRQFPNYSSELNVNALELEDSALYLCASSLGATEAFFGQGTRLTVV.

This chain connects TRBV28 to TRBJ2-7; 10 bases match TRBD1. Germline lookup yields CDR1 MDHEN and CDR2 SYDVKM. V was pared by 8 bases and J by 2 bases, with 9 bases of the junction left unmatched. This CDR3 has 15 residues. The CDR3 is CASHVGGTGAYEQYF. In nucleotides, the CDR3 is TGTGCCAGCCATGTGGGGGGGACAGGGGCCTACGAGCAGTACTTC.

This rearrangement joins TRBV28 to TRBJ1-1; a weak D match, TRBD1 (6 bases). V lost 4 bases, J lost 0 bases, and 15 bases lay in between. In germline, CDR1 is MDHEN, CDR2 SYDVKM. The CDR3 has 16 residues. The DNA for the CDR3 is TGTGCCAGCAGTTCCCCGGGGGCAGAGATGAACACTGAAGCTTTCTTT. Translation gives CASSSPGAEMNTEAFF.

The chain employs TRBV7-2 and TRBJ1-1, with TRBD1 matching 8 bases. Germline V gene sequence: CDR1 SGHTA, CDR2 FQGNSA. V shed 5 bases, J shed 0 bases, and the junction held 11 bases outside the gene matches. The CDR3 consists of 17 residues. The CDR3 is CASSARQGSPLNTEAFF. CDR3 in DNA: TGTGCCAGCAGCGCACGACAGGGGTCCCCCTTGAACACTGAAGCTTTCTTT.

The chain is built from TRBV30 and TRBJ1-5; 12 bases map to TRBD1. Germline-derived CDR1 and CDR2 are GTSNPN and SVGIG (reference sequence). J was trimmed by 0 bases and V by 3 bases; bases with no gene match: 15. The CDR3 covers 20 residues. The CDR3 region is CAWSIWTGTGGRYSNQPQHF. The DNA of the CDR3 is TGTGCCTGGAGCATCTGGACCGGGACAGGGGGCAGGTATAGCAATCAGCCCCAGCATTTT.

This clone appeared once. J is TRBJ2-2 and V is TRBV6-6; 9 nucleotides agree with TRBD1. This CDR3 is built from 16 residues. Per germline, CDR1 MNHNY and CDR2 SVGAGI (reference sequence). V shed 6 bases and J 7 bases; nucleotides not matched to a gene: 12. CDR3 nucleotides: TGTGCCAGCAGGCCCTCCGGGACAGGGTTTGGCGGGGAGCTGTTTTTT. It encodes CASRPSGTGFGGELFF.

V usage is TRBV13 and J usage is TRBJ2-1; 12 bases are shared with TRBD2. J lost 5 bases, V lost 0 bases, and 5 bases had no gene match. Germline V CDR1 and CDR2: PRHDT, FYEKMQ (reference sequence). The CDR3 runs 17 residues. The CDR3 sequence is CASSLGLRLAGDNEQFF. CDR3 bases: TGTGCCAGCAGCTTAGGCCTCAGACTAGCGGGGGACAATGAGCAGTTCTTC.

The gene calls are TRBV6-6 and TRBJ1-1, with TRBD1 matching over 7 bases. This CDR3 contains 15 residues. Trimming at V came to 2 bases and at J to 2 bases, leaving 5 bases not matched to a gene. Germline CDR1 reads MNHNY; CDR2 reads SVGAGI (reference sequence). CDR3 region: CASSYPGTDNTEAFF. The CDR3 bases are TGTGCCAGCAGTTACCCCGGGACAGATAACACTGAAGCTTTCTTT.

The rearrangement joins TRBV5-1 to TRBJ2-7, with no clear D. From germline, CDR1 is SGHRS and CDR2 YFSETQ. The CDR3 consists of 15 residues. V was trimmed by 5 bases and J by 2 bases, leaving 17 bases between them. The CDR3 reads CASRVQAELPYEQYF. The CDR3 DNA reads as TGCGCCAGCAGGGTCCAGGCAGAACTTCCCTACGAGCAGTACTTC.

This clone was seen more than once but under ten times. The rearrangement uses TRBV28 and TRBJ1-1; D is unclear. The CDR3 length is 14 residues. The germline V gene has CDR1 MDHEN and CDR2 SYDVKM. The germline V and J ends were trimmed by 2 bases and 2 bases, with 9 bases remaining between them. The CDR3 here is CASSLTAENTEAFF. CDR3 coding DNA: TGTGCCAGCAGTTTAACGGCGGAAAACACTGAAGCTTTCTTT.

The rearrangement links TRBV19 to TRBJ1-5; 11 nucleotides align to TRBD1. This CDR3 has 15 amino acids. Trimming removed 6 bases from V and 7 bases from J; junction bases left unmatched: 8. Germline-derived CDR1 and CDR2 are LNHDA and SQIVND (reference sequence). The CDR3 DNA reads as TGTGCCAGTAGCCTAGGACAGGGGGCAAAACAGCCCCAGCATTTT. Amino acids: CASSLGQGAKQPQHF.

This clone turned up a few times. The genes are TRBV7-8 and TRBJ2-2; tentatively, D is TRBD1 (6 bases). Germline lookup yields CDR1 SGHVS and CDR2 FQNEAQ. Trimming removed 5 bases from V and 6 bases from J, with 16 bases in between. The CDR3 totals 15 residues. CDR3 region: CASSPVGQWAGELFF. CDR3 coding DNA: TGTGCCAGCAGCCCCGTCGGACAGTGGGCCGGGGAGCTGTTTTTT.

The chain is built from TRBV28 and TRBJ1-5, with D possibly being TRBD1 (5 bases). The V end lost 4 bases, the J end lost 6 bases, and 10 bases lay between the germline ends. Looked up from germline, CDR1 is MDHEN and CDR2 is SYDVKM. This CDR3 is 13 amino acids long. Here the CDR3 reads CASSSGYRQPQHF. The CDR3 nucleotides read TGTGCCAGCAGTTCAGGGTACCGTCAGCCCCAGCATTTT.

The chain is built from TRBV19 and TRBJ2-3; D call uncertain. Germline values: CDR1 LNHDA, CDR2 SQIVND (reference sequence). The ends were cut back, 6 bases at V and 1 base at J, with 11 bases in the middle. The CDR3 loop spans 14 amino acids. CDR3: CASSPLGRTDTQYF. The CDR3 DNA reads TGTGCCAGTAGCCCTCTAGGGCGCACAGATACGCAGTATTTT.

The CDR3 sequence is CASSATGLETQYF. The CDR3 DNA sequence: TGTGCCAGCAGCGCAACTGGCCTCGAGACCCAGTACTTC. V is TRBV9 and J is TRBJ2-5; no definite D call. Germline CDR1 SGDLS, CDR2 YYNGEE. V gave up 3 bases and J gave up 5 bases, with 11 bases separating them. The CDR3 has 13 residues.

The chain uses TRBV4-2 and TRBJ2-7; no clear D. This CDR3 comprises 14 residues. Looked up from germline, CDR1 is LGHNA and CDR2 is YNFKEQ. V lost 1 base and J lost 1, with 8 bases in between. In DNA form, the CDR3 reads TGTGCCAGCAGCCAAGGGGTCTTTTCCTACGAGCAGTACTTC. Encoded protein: CASSQGVFSYEQYF.

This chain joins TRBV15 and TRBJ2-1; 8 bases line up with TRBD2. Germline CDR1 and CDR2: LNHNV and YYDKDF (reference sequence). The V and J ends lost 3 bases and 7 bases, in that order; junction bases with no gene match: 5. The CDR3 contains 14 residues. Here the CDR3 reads CATSRGLDRNEQFF. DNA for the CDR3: TGTGCCACCAGCAGGGGACTAGATCGGAATGAGCAGTTCTTC.

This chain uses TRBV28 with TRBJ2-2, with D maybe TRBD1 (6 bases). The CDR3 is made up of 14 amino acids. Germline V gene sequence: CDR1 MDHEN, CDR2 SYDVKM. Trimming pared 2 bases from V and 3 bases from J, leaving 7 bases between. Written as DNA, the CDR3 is TGTGCCAGCAGTTTAGGACAGTACACCGGGGAGCTGTTTTTT. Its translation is CASSLGQYTGELFF.

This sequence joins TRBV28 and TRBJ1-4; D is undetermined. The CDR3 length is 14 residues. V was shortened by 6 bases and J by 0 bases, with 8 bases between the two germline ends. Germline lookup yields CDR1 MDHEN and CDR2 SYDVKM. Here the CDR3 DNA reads TGTGCCAGCAGGGAACTTACAACTAATGAAAAACTGTTTTTT. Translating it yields CASRELTTNEKLFF.

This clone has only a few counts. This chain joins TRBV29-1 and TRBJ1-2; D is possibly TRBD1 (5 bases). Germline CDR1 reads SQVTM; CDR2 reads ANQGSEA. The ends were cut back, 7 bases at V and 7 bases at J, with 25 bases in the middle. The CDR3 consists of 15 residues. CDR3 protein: CSAPTESVPLSGYTF. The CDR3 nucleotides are TGCAGCGCACCGACAGAGTCAGTCCCTCTGTCTGGCTACACCTTC. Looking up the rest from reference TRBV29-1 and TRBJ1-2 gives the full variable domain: SAVISQKPSRDICQRGTSLTIQCQVDSQVTMMFWYRQQPGQSLTLIATANQGSEATYESGFVIDKFPISRPNLTFSTLTVSNMSPEDSSIYLCSAPTESVPLSGYTFGSGTRLTVV.

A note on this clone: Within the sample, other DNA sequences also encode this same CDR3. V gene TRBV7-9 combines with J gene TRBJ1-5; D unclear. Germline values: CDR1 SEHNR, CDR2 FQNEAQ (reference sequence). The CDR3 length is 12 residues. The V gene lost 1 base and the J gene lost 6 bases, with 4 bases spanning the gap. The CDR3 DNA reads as TGTGCCAGCAGCTTAGGTACTCAGCCCCAGCATTTT. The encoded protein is CASSLGTQPQHF.

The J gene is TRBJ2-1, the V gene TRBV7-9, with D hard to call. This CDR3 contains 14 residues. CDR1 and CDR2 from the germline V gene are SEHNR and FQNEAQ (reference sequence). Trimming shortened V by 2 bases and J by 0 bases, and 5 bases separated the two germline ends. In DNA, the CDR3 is TGTGCCAGCAGCTTACCTTTCTCCTACAATGAGCAGTTCTTC. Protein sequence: CASSLPFSYNEQFF.

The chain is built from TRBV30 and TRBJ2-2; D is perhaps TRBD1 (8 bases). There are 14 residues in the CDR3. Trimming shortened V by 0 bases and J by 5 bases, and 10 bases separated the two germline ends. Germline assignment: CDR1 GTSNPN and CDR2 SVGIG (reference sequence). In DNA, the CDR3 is TGTGCCTGGAGTGTACAGGGGGGGACCGGGGAGCTGTTTTTT. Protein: CAWSVQGGTGELFF. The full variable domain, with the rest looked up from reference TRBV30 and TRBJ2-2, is SQTIHQWPATLVQPVGSPLSLECTVEGTSNPNLYWYRQAAGRGLQLLFYSVGIGQISSEVPQNLSASRPQDRQFILSSKKLLLSDSGFYLCAWSVQGGTGELFFGEGSRLTVL.

The CDR3 is CASSPELARATQYF. The CDR3 nucleotides read TGTGCCAGCAGCCCCGAACTGGCAAGGGCGACCCAGTACTTC. The chain is built from TRBV7-6 and TRBJ2-5; D not resolved. This CDR3 is built from 14 residues. Trimming stripped 5 bases from V and 7 bases from J, with 17 bases between. CDR1 is SGHVS, CDR2 FNYEAQ, per germline.